The T cell receptor (beta chain) under discussion was sequenced for a study of blood T cell repertoires in COVID-19. Study-level background: COVID-19 samples, acute and convalescent, were from the United States, Italy and Spain.

The data were produced by immunoSEQ multiplex PCR, yet TCRdb's version contains in-frame clones alone and is incomplete. This table holds hundreds of thousands of clones, about nine tenths found once. From germline, CDR1 is SGHNT and CDR2 YYREEE (reference sequence). This CDR3 spans 14 amino acids. Trimming removed 0 bases at V and 7 bases at J, with 13 bases between. This receptor was taken from a man aged 55 to 69 who had recovered from COVID-19. Specimen: peripheral blood. This chain joins TRBV5-4 and TRBJ1-2, with D perhaps TRBD1 (5 bases). The CDR3 bases are TGTGCCAGCAGCTTGGGTGACAGATCCCCTGGCTACACCTTC. Its translation: CASSLGDRSPGYTF.